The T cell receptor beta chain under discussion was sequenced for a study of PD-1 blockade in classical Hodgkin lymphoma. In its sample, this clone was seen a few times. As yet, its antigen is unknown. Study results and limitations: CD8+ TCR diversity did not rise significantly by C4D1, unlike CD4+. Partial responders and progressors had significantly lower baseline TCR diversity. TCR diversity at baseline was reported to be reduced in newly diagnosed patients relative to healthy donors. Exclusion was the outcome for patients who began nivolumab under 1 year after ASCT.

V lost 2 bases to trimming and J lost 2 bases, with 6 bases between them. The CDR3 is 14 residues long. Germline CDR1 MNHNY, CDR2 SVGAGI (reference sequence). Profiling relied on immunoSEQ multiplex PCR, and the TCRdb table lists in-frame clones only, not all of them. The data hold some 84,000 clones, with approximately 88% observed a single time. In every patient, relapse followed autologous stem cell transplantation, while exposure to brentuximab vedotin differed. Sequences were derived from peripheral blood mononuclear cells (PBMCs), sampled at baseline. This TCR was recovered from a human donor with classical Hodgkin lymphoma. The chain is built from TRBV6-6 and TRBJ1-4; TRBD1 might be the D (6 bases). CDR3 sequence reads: CASSYQGTNEKLFF. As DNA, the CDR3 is TGTGCCAGCAGTTACCAGGGGACTAATGAAAAACTGTTTTTT.